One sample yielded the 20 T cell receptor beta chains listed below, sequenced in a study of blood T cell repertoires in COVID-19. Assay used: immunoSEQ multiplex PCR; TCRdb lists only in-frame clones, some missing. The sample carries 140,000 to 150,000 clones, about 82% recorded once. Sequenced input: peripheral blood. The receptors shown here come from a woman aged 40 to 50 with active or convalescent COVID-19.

The CDR3 spells CASSLASGAGELFF. CDR3 nucleotides: TGCGCCAGCAGTTTGGCTAGCGGGGCCGGGGAGCTGTTTTTT. The rearrangement uses TRBV10-1 and TRBJ2-2, with TRBD2 matching over 9 bases. Trimming took 5 bases from V and 6 from J; bases not matched to a gene: 4. The CDR3 runs 14 residues. Germline V gives CDR1 WNHNN, CDR2 SYGVQD (reference sequence).

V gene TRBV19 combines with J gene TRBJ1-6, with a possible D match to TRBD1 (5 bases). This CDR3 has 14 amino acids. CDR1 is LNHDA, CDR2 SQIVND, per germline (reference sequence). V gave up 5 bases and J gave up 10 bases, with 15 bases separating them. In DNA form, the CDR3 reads TGTGCCAGTAGTCCCCGGGCAGGGCGGTCACCCCTCCACTTT. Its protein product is CASSPRAGRSPLHF.

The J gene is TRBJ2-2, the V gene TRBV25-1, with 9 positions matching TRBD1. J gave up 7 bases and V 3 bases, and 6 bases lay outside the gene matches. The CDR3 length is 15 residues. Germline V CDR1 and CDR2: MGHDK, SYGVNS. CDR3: CASSEGTGGGGELFF. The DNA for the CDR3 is TGTGCCAGCAGTGAGGGAACAGGGGGCGGCGGGGAGCTGTTTTTT.

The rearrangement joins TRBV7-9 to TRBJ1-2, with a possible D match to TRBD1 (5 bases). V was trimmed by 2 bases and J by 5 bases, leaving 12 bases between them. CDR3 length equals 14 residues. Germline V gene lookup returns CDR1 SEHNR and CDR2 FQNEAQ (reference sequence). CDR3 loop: CASSLTQGFYGYTF. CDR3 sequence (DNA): TGTGCCAGCAGCTTAACGCAGGGATTTTATGGCTACACCTTC.

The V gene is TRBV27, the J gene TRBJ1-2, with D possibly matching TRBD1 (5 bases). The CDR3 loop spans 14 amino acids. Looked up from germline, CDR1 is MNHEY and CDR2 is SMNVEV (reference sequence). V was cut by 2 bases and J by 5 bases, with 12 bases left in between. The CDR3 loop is CASSLQGLGYGYTF. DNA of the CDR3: TGTGCCAGCAGTTTACAGGGTCTCGGGTATGGCTACACCTTC.

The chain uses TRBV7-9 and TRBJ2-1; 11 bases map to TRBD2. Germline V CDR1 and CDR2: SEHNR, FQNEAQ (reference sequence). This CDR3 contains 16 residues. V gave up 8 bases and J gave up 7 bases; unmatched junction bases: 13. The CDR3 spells CASPYKSGLAVNEQFF. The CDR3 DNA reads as TGTGCCAGCCCCTATAAATCGGGACTAGCGGTTAATGAGCAGTTCTTC.

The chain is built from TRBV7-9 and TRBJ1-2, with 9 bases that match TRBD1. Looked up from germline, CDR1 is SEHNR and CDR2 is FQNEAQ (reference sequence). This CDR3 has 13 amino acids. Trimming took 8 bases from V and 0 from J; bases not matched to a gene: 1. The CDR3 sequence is CASGTGPNYGYTF. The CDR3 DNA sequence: TGTGCCAGCGGGACAGGGCCTAACTATGGCTACACCTTC.

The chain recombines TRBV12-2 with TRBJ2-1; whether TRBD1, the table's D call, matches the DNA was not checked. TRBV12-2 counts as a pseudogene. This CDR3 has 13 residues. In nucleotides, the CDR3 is TGTGCAAGTCGCCCTCCCTCCCCAGATGAGCAGTTCTTC. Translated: CASRPPSPDEQFF.

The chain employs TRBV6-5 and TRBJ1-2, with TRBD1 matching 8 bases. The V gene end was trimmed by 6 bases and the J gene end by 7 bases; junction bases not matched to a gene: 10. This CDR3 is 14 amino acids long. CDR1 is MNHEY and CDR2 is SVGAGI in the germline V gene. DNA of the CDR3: TGTGCCAGCAGATACATCACAGGGGGAGGTGGCTACACCTTC. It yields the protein CASRYITGGGGYTF.

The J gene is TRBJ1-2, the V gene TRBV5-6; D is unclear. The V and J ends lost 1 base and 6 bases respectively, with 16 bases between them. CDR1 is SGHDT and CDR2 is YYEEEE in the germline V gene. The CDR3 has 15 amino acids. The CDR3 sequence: CASSLKVGSFNGYTF. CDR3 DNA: TGTGCCAGCAGCTTGAAAGTCGGGTCCTTCAATGGCTACACCTTC.

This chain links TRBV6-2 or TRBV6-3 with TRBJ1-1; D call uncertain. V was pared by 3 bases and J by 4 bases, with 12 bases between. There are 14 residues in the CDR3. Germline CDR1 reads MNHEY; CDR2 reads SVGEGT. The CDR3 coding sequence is TGTGCCAGCAGTTATTCCGTCGGGTTCACTGAAGCTTTCTTT. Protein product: CASSYSVGFTEAFF.

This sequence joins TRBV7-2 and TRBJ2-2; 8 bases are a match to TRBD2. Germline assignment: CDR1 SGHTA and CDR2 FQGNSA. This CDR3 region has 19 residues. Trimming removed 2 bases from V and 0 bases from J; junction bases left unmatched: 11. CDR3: CASSLRSGGRSANTGELFF. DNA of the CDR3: TGTGCCAGCAGCTTAAGGAGCGGGGGACGATCCGCGAACACCGGGGAGCTGTTTTTT.

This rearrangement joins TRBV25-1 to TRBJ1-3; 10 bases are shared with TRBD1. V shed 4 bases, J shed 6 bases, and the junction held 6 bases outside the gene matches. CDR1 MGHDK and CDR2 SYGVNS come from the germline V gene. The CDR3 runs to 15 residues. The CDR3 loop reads CASSVDGTGVNTIYF. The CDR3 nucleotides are TGTGCCAGCAGTGTCGACGGGACAGGGGTAAACACCATATATTTT.

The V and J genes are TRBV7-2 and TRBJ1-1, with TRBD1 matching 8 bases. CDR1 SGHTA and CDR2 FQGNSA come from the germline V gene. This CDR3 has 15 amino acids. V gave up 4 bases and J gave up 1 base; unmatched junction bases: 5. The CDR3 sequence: CASSSYRGANTEAFF. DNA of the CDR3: TGTGCCAGCAGCTCTTACAGGGGGGCGAACACTGAAGCTTTCTTT. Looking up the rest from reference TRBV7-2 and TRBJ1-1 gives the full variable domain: GAGVSQSPSNKVTEKGKDVELRCDPISGHTALYWYRQSLGQGLEFLIYFQGNSAPDKSGLPSDRFSAERTGGSVSTLTIQRTQQEDSAVYLCASSSYRGANTEAFFGQGTRLTVV.

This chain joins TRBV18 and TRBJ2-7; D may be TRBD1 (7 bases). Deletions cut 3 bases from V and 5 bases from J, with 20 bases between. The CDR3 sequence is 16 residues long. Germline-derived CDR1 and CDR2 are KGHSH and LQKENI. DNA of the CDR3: TGTGCCAGCTCACCCCCGGGGGCGACAGGGACCCACGAGCAGTACTTC. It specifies CASSPPGATGTHEQYF.

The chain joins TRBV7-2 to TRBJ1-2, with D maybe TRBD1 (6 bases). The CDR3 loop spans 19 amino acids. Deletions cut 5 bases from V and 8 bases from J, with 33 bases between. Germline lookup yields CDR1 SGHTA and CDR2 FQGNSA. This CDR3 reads CASSLRGGSAGGGGRGYTF. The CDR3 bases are TGTGCCAGCAGCCTACGAGGTGGGAGCGCGGGGGGAGGGGGACGGGGCTACACCTTC.

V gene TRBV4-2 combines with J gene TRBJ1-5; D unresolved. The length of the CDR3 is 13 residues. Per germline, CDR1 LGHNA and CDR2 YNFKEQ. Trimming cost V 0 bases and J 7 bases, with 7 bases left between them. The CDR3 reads CASSQDSGQPQHF. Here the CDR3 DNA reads TGTGCCAGCAGCCAAGATAGCGGGCAGCCCCAGCATTTT.

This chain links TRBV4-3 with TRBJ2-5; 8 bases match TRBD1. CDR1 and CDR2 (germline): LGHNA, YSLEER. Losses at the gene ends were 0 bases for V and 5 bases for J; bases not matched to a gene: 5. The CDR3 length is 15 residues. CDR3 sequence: CASSQDFTGGETQYF. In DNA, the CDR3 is TGCGCCAGCAGCCAAGATTTTACAGGGGGGGAGACCCAGTACTTC.

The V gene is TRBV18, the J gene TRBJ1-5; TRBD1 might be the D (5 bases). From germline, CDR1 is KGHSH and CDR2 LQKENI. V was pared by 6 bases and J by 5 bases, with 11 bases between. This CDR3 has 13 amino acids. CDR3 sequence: CASSAGLDQPQHF. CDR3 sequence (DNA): TGTGCCAGCTCCGCGGGGCTTGATCAGCCCCAGCATTTT. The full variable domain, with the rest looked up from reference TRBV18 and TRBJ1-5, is NAGVMQNPRHLVRRRGQEARLRCSPMKGHSHVYWYRQLPEEGLKFMVYLQKENIIDESGMPKERFSAEFPKEGPSILRIQQVVRGDSAAYFCASSAGLDQPQHFGDGTRLSIL.

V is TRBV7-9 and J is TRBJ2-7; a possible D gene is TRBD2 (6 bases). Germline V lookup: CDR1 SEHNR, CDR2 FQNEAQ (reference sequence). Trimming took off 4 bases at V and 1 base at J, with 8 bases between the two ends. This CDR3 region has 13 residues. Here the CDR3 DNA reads TGTGCCAGCAGCTGGGAGGTATCCTACGAGCAGTACTTC. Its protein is CASSWEVSYEQYF.